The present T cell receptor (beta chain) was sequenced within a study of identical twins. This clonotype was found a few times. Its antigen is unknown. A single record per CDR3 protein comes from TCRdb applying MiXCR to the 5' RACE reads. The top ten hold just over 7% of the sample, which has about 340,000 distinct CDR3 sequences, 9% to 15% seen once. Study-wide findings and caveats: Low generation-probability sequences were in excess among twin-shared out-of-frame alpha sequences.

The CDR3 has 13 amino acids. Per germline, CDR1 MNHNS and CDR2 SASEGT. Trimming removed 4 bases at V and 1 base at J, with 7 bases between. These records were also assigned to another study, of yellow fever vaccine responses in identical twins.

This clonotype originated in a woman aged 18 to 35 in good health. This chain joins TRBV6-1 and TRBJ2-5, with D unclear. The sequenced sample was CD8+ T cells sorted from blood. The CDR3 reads CASSVNFQETQYF. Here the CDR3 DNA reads TGTGCCAGCAGTGTGAATTTCCAAGAGACCCAGTACTTC.